A selection of T cell receptor beta chains follows, all from one sample in a study of cytomegalovirus exposure and HLA in healthy donors. The data were produced by immunoSEQ multiplex PCR, yet TCRdb's version contains in-frame clones alone and is incomplete. The sample totals about 46,000 clones; its top ten clones hold roughly 1%. Material for sequencing was PBMCs. The source is a woman in her forties in good health and CMV-seronegative. Both conserved end residues are part of each CDR3. A D gene is named only where the DNA matches it firmly.

V gene: TRBV7-2
J gene: TRBJ2-1
D gene: NA
CDR3 DNA: TGTGCCAGCAGCTTATCTCGTAGTGAGCAGTTCTTC
CDR3 protein: CASSLSRSEQFF

V gene: TRBV4-3
J gene: TRBJ2-7
D gene: NA
CDR3 DNA: TGCGCCAGCAGCCAAGATCACGGCGGGACGGGGGAGCAGTACTTC
CDR3 protein: CASSQDHGGTGEQYF

V gene: TRBV4-1
J gene: TRBJ2-1
D gene: TRBD1
CDR3 DNA: TGCGCCAGCAGCCCCTCGGGACAGGGGATACATGAGCAGTTCTTC
CDR3 protein: CASSPSGQGIHEQFF

V gene: TRBV19
J gene: TRBJ1-5
D gene: TRBD1
CDR3 DNA: TGTGCCAGTAGTATTGGGACAGGGATGAGGCAGCCCCAGCATTTT
CDR3 protein: CASSIGTGMRQPQHF

V gene: TRBV15
J gene: TRBJ2-5
D gene: NA
CDR3 DNA: TGTGCCACCAGCAGAGATCCCGCAAGGGAGAACCAGTACTTC
CDR3 protein: CATSRDPARENQYF

V gene: TRBV5-1
J gene: TRBJ2-6
D gene: TRBD2
CDR3 DNA: TGCGCCAGCAGCTCGGGAGGGTACGCGGGACACCCTTTCTCTGGGGCCAACGTCCTGACTTTC
CDR3 protein: CASSSGGYAGHPFSGANVLTF

V gene: TRBV27
J gene: TRBJ2-7
D gene: TRBD1
CDR3 DNA: TGTGCCAGCAGTTCGGGACAGATCTACGAGCAGTACTTC
CDR3 protein: CASSSGQIYEQYF

V gene: TRBV25-1
J gene: TRBJ1-2
D gene: NA
CDR3 DNA: TGTGCCAGCAGTGTATCAGGGAACTATGGCTACACCTTC
CDR3 protein: CASSVSGNYGYTF

V gene: TRBV19
J gene: TRBJ2-1
D gene: TRBD2
CDR3 DNA: TGTGCCAGTACCTCCGAGACTAGCGGGAGGGCCAGGGATCGTCAGTTCTTC
CDR3 protein: CASTSETSGRARDRQFF

V gene: TRBV6-6
J gene: TRBJ1-2
D gene: TRBD1
CDR3 DNA: TGTGCCAGCGGGCGGACAGGGAAGGGGCCAATGGCTGGCTACACCTTC
CDR3 protein: CASGRTGKGPMAGYTF

V gene: TRBV2
J gene: TRBJ2-3
D gene: NA
CDR3 DNA: TGTGCCAGCAGTGATAGCGGCACAGATACGCAGTATTTT
CDR3 protein: CASSDSGTDTQYF

V gene: TRBV18
J gene: TRBJ2-7
D gene: NA
CDR3 DNA: TGTGCCAGCTCGCCAATGGTAGGGGGTACCTCCTACGAGCAGTACTTC
CDR3 protein: CASSPMVGGTSYEQYF

V gene: TRBV7-9
J gene: TRBJ2-3
D gene: TRBD1
CDR3 DNA: TGTGCCAGCGCATCCCGGACAGGTGGGGAGGATACGCAGTATTTT
CDR3 protein: CASASRTGGEDTQYF

V gene: TRBV19
J gene: TRBJ1-1
D gene: NA
CDR3 DNA: TGTGCCAGCCAGGGTATGGGCCCGGGTGAAGCTTTCTTT
CDR3 protein: CASQGMGPGEAFF

V gene: TRBV7-3
J gene: TRBJ2-7
D gene: TRBD2
CDR3 DNA: TGTGCCAGCAGCTTAAGCGGGGGTTTATACGAGCAGTACTTC
CDR3 protein: CASSLSGGLYEQYF

V gene: TRBV7-3
J gene: TRBJ2-3
D gene: TRBD1
CDR3 DNA: TGTGCCAGCAGCTCAAGACAGGGTAGCACAGATACGCAGTATTTT
CDR3 protein: CASSSRQGSTDTQYF

V gene: TRBV20-1
J gene: TRBJ1-2
D gene: NA
CDR3 DNA: TGCAGTGCACGCCGGCGGGAAGGCTACACCTTC
CDR3 protein: CSARRREGYTF

V gene: TRBV30
J gene: TRBJ2-5
D gene: TRBD2
CDR3 DNA: TGTGCCTGGGGGCGGGAGGGCGAGACCCAGTACTTC
CDR3 protein: CAWGREGETQYF

V gene: TRBV27
J gene: TRBJ2-7
D gene: TRBD2
CDR3 DNA: TGTGCCAGCAGTCGAGCCGGGACTACCTTCCCCGAGCAGTACTTC
CDR3 protein: CASSRAGTTFPEQYF

V gene: TRBV7-2
J gene: TRBJ1-2
D gene: TRBD1
CDR3 DNA: TGTGCCAGCAGCTTAGGACAGGGGAACTATGGCTACACCTTC
CDR3 protein: CASSLGQGNYGYTF

V gene: TRBV5-1
J gene: TRBJ2-5
D gene: NA
CDR3 DNA: TGCGCCAGCAGCCTTGGACAGTGGCAAGAGACCCAGTACTTC
CDR3 protein: CASSLGQWQETQYF

V gene: TRBV5-4
J gene: TRBJ1-1
D gene: NA
CDR3 DNA: TGTGCCAGCAGCTTGGTTGGGAGGAACACTGAAGCTTTCTTT
CDR3 protein: CASSLVGRNTEAFF

V gene: TRBV7-9
J gene: TRBJ2-7
D gene: TRBD2
CDR3 DNA: TGTGCCAGCAGCTTCGGAAGCGGGAGGATTTCCTACGAGCAGTACTTC
CDR3 protein: CASSFGSGRISYEQYF

V gene: TRBV2
J gene: TRBJ2-6
D gene: NA
CDR3 DNA: TGTGCCAGCAGAGGAGTCCTCTCTGGGGCCAACGTCCTGACTTTC
CDR3 protein: CASRGVLSGANVLTF

V gene: TRBV27
J gene: TRBJ2-7
D gene: NA
CDR3 DNA: TGTGCCAGCAGTTCCCTGTGGGGGCATCAGTACTTC
CDR3 protein: CASSSLWGHQYF

V gene: TRBV28
J gene: TRBJ1-5
D gene: NA
CDR3 DNA: TGTGCCAGCAGTTTACCCCGGGACAATCAGCCCCAGCATTTT
CDR3 protein: CASSLPRDNQPQHF

V gene: TRBV4-2
J gene: TRBJ1-1
D gene: NA
CDR3 DNA: TGTGCCAGCAGCCAAGACCGGACAAAGAACACTGAAGATTTCTTT
CDR3 protein: CASSQDRTKNTEDFF

V gene: TRBV9
J gene: TRBJ2-5
D gene: TRBD2
CDR3 DNA: TGTGCCAGCAGCGTAGGTATAGCGGGAGAGACCCAGTACTTC
CDR3 protein: CASSVGIAGETQYF

V gene: TRBV7-2
J gene: TRBJ2-7
D gene: TRBD1
CDR3 DNA: TGTGCCAGCAGCTTACGGGACAGGGGGCAGTACGAGCAGTACTTC
CDR3 protein: CASSLRDRGQYEQYF

V gene: TRBV10-3
J gene: TRBJ2-1
D gene: NA
CDR3 DNA: TGTGCCATCAGTGTAGGGGGGGCCAATGAGCAGTTCTTC
CDR3 protein: CAISVGGANEQFF

V gene: TRBV28
J gene: TRBJ2-7
D gene: NA
CDR3 DNA: TGTGCCAGCAGTTTTGACCCTTACAGGGCTACCTCCTACGAGCAGTACTTC
CDR3 protein: CASSFDPYRATSYEQYF

V gene: TRBV5-1
J gene: TRBJ2-1
D gene: TRBD2
CDR3 DNA: TGCGCCAGCACGGATAGCGGGGGTAATGAGCAGTTCTTC
CDR3 protein: CASTDSGGNEQFF

V gene: TRBV9
J gene: TRBJ1-2
D gene: NA
CDR3 DNA: TGTGCCAGCAGCGTGGACAGCGCATATGGCTACACCTTC
CDR3 protein: CASSVDSAYGYTF